These 14 T cell receptor beta chains share one sample of origin, sequenced in a study of T cell repertoires in cytomegalovirus infection. MiXCR was run by TCRdb on the reads, yielding one entry per CDR3 protein. The table shows fewer than 250,000 distinct CDR3 sequences, with about 12% occurring only once. The sequenced material came from PBMCs. These receptors were taken from a human donor in good health (CMV status not recorded). Some clones in this sample may be carry-over from other donors' samples.

This chain links TRBV5-1 with TRBJ1-2, with D tentatively TRBD1 (5 bases). This CDR3 spans 13 amino acids. The V gene's germline CDR1 is SGHRS and CDR2 YFSETQ. V was cut by 5 bases and J by 6 bases, with 14 bases left in between. CDR3 sequence: CASRIDSDNGYTF. CDR3 DNA: TGCGCCAGCAGAATCGACAGTGACAATGGCTACACCTTC.

At least ten counts were recorded for this clonotype. The chain carries TRBV5-4 and TRBJ1-1; D is possibly TRBD1 (6 bases). CDR1 and CDR2 (germline): SGHNT, YYREEE (reference sequence). There are 15 residues in the CDR3. Between the trimmed V and J ends, which lost 4 bases and 4 bases, there was a span of 17 bases. The CDR3 protein is CASSRRTVGATEAFF. DNA of the CDR3: TGTGCCAGCAGCCGTCGGACAGTTGGCGCCACTGAAGCTTTCTTT.

This sequence joins TRBV28 and TRBJ1-5; TRBD1 aligns across 8 bases. V lost 6 bases and J lost 3; bases outside the gene matches: 13. CDR1 is MDHEN, CDR2 SYDVKM, per germline. CDR3 length: 17 amino acids. CDR3 amino acids: CASSLIPGGVPNQPQHF. As DNA, the CDR3 is TGTGCCAGCAGCTTAATCCCAGGGGGCGTCCCCAATCAGCCCCAGCATTTT.

The chain employs TRBV7-2 and TRBJ2-1; TRBD2 matches 8 bases. CDR1 is SGHTA, CDR2 FQGNSA, per germline. V shed 1 base and J 2 bases; nucleotides not matched to a gene: 13. The CDR3 spans 19 residues. The CDR3 sequence: CASSLEGRRGASPYNEQFF. CDR3 DNA: TGTGCCAGCAGCTTAGAGGGGAGGCGGGGGGCGTCTCCCTACAATGAGCAGTTCTTC. Together with reference TRBV7-2 and TRBJ2-1, the CDR3 gives the full variable domain: GAGVSQSPSNKVTEKGKDVELRCDPISGHTALYWYRQSLGQGLEFLIYFQGNSAPDKSGLPSDRFSAERTGGSVSTLTIQRTQQEDSAVYLCASSLEGRRGASPYNEQFFGPGTRLTVL.

This clonotype was picked up many times. This CDR3 reads CASSPKTGADGYTF. CDR3 coding DNA: TGTGCCAGCAGCCCCAAGACAGGGGCCGATGGCTACACCTTC. V is TRBV7-2 and J is TRBJ1-2; 8 nucleotides agree with TRBD1. Losses at the gene ends were 5 bases for V and 6 bases for J; bases not matched to a gene: 8. The CDR3 contains 14 residues. Germline lookup yields CDR1 SGHTA and CDR2 FQGNSA. Combining the CDR3 with reference TRBV7-2 and TRBJ1-2 gives the whole variable domain GAGVSQSPSNKVTEKGKDVELRCDPISGHTALYWYRQSLGQGLEFLIYFQGNSAPDKSGLPSDRFSAERTGGSVSTLTIQRTQQEDSAVYLCASSPKTGADGYTFGSGTRLTVV.

There are many counts of this clonotype. This sequence joins TRBV7-3 and TRBJ1-2; 10 bases line up with TRBD1. Germline CDR1 and CDR2: SGHTA and FQGTGA. The V and J ends lost 5 bases and 6 bases, in that order; junction bases with no gene match: 3. There are 13 residues in the CDR3. In DNA, the CDR3 is TGTGCCAGCAGCGCCGGGACAGGGGATGGCTACACCTTC. Amino acids: CASSAGTGDGYTF. The full variable domain, rest sourced from reference TRBV7-3 and TRBJ1-2, is GAGVSQTPSNKVTEKGKYVELRCDPISGHTALYWYRQSLGQGPEFLIYFQGTGAADDSGLPNDRFFAVRPEGSVSTLKIQRTERGDSAVYLCASSAGTGDGYTFGSGTRLTVV.

This clonotype came up many times. The V and J genes are TRBV7-2 and TRBJ2-4, with 7 bases that match TRBD1. J lost 6 bases, V lost 5 bases, and 10 bases had no gene match. The length of the CDR3 is 15 residues. Germline V gene data show CDR1 as SGHTA and CDR2 as FQGNSA. CDR3 amino acids: CASSRSGTEGNIQYF. The CDR3 bases are TGTGCCAGCAGCAGATCCGGGACAGAGGGAAACATTCAGTACTTC.

This clonotype was recorded at least ten times. The rearrangement links TRBV25-1 to TRBJ2-7, with 7 bases that match TRBD2. Trimming at V came to 4 bases and at J to 2 bases, leaving 5 bases not matched to a gene. The CDR3 extends over 14 amino acids. Germline values: CDR1 MGHDK, CDR2 SYGVNS. CDR3 coding DNA: TGTGCCAGCAGTGGAGTCGGGACTACCTACGAGCAGTACTTC. Encoded protein: CASSGVGTTYEQYF.

The sample holds many counts of this clonotype. This chain uses TRBV6-2 or TRBV6-3 with TRBJ1-6, with D possibly being TRBD1 (6 bases). The CDR3 spans 19 residues. Per germline, CDR1 MNHEY and CDR2 SVGEGT. The V and J ends lost 2 bases and 0 bases respectively, with 17 bases between them. CDR3 sequence (DNA): TGTGCCAGCAGTTACGAACAGGGCAAGTTGCACTCCTATAATTCACCCCTCCACTTT. This sequence encodes CASSYEQGKLHSYNSPLHF.

There are many counts of this clonotype. The chain has TRBV7-2 and TRBJ2-3, with D hard to call. The germline V and J ends were trimmed by 1 base and 5 bases, with 13 bases remaining between them. Germline assignment: CDR1 SGHTA and CDR2 FQGNSA. CDR3 size: 15 residues. The CDR3 sequence is CASSLVGDWKDTQYF. CDR3 in DNA: TGTGCCAGCAGCTTAGTAGGAGATTGGAAAGATACGCAGTATTTT.

This clonotype was seen a few times. This chain connects TRBV4-2 to TRBJ2-2, with 7 bases fitting TRBD2. Germline lookup yields CDR1 LGHNA and CDR2 YNFKEQ. V was pared by 0 bases and J by 0 bases, with 13 bases of the junction left unmatched. The CDR3 extends over 20 amino acids. CDR3 amino acids: CASSQDRTGGGGPNTGELFF. CDR3 nucleotide sequence: TGTGCCAGCAGCCAAGATCGAACGGGGGGAGGAGGCCCGAACACCGGGGAGCTGTTTTTT.

The J gene is TRBJ2-5, the V gene TRBV7-2, with 10 bases aligning to TRBD2. The germline gives CDR1 SGHTA, CDR2 FQGNSA. The CDR3 is made up of 16 amino acids. Trimming cost V 8 bases and J 3 bases; bases outside gene matches: 12. The CDR3 sequence is CASFLGPLAGEETQYF. The CDR3 DNA follows: TGTGCCAGCTTCTTAGGTCCCCTAGCGGGAGAAGAGACCCAGTACTTC.

Ten or more counts support this clonotype. This chain connects TRBV19 to TRBJ2-7; 7 nucleotides match TRBD2. Trimming cost V 8 bases and J 3 bases; bases outside gene matches: 10. CDR1 LNHDA and CDR2 SQIVND come from the germline V gene (reference sequence). The CDR3 is made up of 14 amino acids. Here the CDR3 DNA reads TGTGCCAGTGCCGGATCGGGCGGGAGCTACGAGCAGTACTTC. This codes for CASAGSGGSYEQYF.

This clonotype was recorded at least ten times. V and J are TRBV2 and TRBJ1-1; no reliable D call. Germline-derived CDR1 and CDR2 are SNHLY and FYNNEI. V was clipped by 3 bases and J by 8 bases, with 13 bases between them. The CDR3 consists of 13 residues. This CDR3 reads CASSEAGRAEAFF. The CDR3 nucleotides read TGTGCCAGCAGTGAGGCTGGGCGGGCCGAAGCTTTCTTT.